Following are 32 T cell receptor beta chains from one sample sequenced in a study of OX40 agonist ivuxolimab in advanced cancers. Libraries were prepared by immunoSEQ multiplex PCR; TCRdb keeps only in-frame clonotypes and omits some of them. The sample lists some 50,000 clones, approximately 86% occurring once. The sequences come from CD4+ or CD8+ T cells sorted from blood, collected in a trial of the OX40 agonist ivuxolimab. Every receptor here comes from an adult with an advanced solid tumor such as melanoma, head and neck, liver or kidney cancer.

The chain uses TRBV6-5 and TRBJ2-5; the D gene is possibly TRBD1 (6 bases). The CDR3 loop spans 15 amino acids. The germline CDR1 and CDR2 sequences are MNHEY and SVGAGI. The V end lost 6 bases, the J end lost 1 base, and 15 bases lay between the germline ends. Here the CDR3 reads CASRHRDGAQETQYF. CDR3 coding DNA: TGTGCCAGCAGGCACAGGGATGGGGCCCAAGAGACCCAGTACTTC.

The chain recombines TRBV11-2 with TRBJ1-1, with D tentatively TRBD1 (5 bases). The ends were cut back, 6 bases at V and 1 base at J, with 18 bases in the middle. Germline V gene sequence: CDR1 SGHAT, CDR2 FQNNGV. The CDR3 extends over 16 amino acids. The CDR3 loop reads CASRTIQGPANTEAFF. For the CDR3, the DNA is TGTGCCAGCAGGACGATCCAGGGACCGGCGAACACTGAAGCTTTCTTT.

This chain connects TRBV9 to TRBJ2-2; 11 positions match TRBD2. The J segment lost 3 bases and the V segment lost 3 bases, leaving 1 base of the junction unmatched. The CDR3 spans 15 residues. CDR1 and CDR2 (germline): SGDLS, YYNGEE. The CDR3, as DNA: TGTGCCAGCAGCGAGGGACTAGCGGACACCGGGGAGCTGTTTTTT. Encoded protein: CASSEGLADTGELFF.

The sample holds a few counts of this clone. The chain uses TRBV19 and TRBJ1-5; 8 nucleotides align to TRBD1. V lost 1 base to trimming and J lost 1 base; unmatched junction nucleotides: 9. Per germline, CDR1 LNHDA and CDR2 SQIVND (reference sequence). The CDR3 is 18 amino acids. The CDR3 bases are TGTGCCAGTAGTATAGGATCAGGGGGCGCGAGAAGCAATCAGCCCCAGCATTTT. Amino acid sequence: CASSIGSGGARSNQPQHF.

The chain employs TRBV6-5 and TRBJ2-7; D gene ambiguous. CDR1 and CDR2 (germline): MNHEY, SVGAGI. The CDR3 loop spans 13 amino acids. Trimming shortened V by 4 bases and J by 3 bases, and 10 bases separated the two germline ends. The CDR3 protein is CASSSGRHYEQYF. In DNA, the CDR3 is TGTGCCAGCAGTTCCGGACGGCACTACGAGCAGTACTTC.

The chain joins TRBV5-1 to TRBJ2-1; no clear D gene. Germline CDR1 is SGHRS and CDR2 is YFSETQ. The V end lost 3 bases, the J end lost 0 bases, and 13 bases lay between the germline ends. This CDR3 is 16 amino acids long. The CDR3 nucleotides read TGCGCCAGCAGCTCTCAAAGCGCGAGCTCCTACAATGAGCAGTTCTTC. Its translation: CASSSQSASSYNEQFF.

This clone showed up just once. V usage is TRBV2 and J usage is TRBJ2-3; 9 positions agree with TRBD1. The ends lost 3 bases at V and 1 base at J; junction bases unmatched: 2. The CDR3 spans 15 residues. Germline V gene lookup returns CDR1 SNHLY and CDR2 FYNNEI. CDR3 loop: CASSDWDRGTDTQYF. CDR3 bases: TGTGCCAGCAGTGACTGGGACAGGGGCACAGATACGCAGTATTTT.

V usage is TRBV11-2 and J usage is TRBJ2-2; TRBD2 aligns across 7 bases. V was pared by 7 bases and J by 1 base, with 6 bases of the junction left unmatched. Per the germline V gene, CDR1 is SGHAT and CDR2 is FQNNGV. The CDR3 sequence is 15 residues long. Here the CDR3 reads CASTPLAVNTGELFF. The CDR3 region has the DNA TGTGCCAGCACGCCTCTAGCGGTGAACACCGGGGAGCTGTTTTTT.

CDR3: CASSLGKEHEQYF. CDR3 nucleotide sequence: TGTGCCAGCAGCCTAGGTAAGGAGCACGAGCAGTACTTC. This chain connects TRBV5-4 to TRBJ2-7; D uncertain. CDR3 size: 13 residues. V gave up 4 bases and J gave up 5 bases, with 13 bases separating them. From germline, CDR1 is SGHNT and CDR2 YYREEE (reference sequence).

The CDR3 loop reads CASTSTGTGGQSPLHF. The CDR3 bases are TGTGCCAGCACCTCAACCGGGACAGGGGGCCAGTCACCCCTCCACTTT. This chain connects TRBV25-1 to TRBJ1-6, with 12 bases fitting TRBD1. J was trimmed by 10 bases and V by 7 bases; bases with no gene match: 11. Germline CDR1 and CDR2: MGHDK and SYGVNS. This CDR3 has 16 residues.

The chain carries TRBV28 and TRBJ2-1; 9 nucleotides align to TRBD2. V lost 4 bases and J lost 3; bases outside the gene matches: 7. Germline CDR1 and CDR2: MDHEN and SYDVKM. The CDR3 has 16 residues. CDR3 loop: CASSSTSSGVYNEQFF. The CDR3 bases are TGTGCCAGCAGTTCGACATCTAGCGGGGTCTACAATGAGCAGTTCTTC.

CDR3 nucleotides: TGTGCCATCAGTGAGTCGAGACAGGGGAACTATGGCTACACCTTC. Residues: CAISESRQGNYGYTF. The V and J genes are TRBV10-3 and TRBJ1-2; the match to TRBD1 covers 8 bases. The junction had 2 bases not matched to a gene; V was cut back by 0 bases and J by 2 bases. Per germline, CDR1 ENHRY and CDR2 SYGVKD. CDR3 size: 15 residues.

The chain employs TRBV5-4 and TRBJ2-7, with D perhaps matching TRBD2 (5 bases). The CDR3 has 15 residues. V gave up 0 bases and J gave up 1 base, with 11 bases separating them. Germline V gives CDR1 SGHNT, CDR2 YYREEE (reference sequence). Here the CDR3 reads CASSLGPGGSYEQYF. Here the CDR3 DNA reads TGTGCCAGCAGCTTGGGACCCGGAGGTTCCTACGAGCAGTACTTC.

This chain joins TRBV14 and TRBJ1-1; a possible D gene is TRBD1 (6 bases). V was cut by 6 bases and J by 1 base, with 12 bases left in between. The germline V gene has CDR1 SGHDN and CDR2 FVKESK. The CDR3 is made up of 14 amino acids. The CDR3 region is CASSSRGRNTEAFF. CDR3 sequence (DNA): TGTGCCAGCAGTAGTCGGGGGCGGAACACTGAAGCTTTCTTT.

This chain connects TRBV19 to TRBJ2-1; D unresolved. The V gene's germline CDR1 is LNHDA and CDR2 SQIVND (reference sequence). The CDR3 runs to 12 residues. V lost 6 bases and J lost 9, with 12 bases in between. The CDR3 sequence is CASSGRRGEQFF. The CDR3 DNA is TGTGCCAGTAGCGGACGGCGCGGTGAGCAGTTCTTC.

In DNA form, the CDR3 reads TGTGCCAGCAGCTTAAGGGGGGCTGGCTACACCTTC. Its translation: CASSLRGAGYTF. This chain links TRBV7-2 with TRBJ1-2; possibly TRBD1 for D (6 bases). This CDR3 comprises 12 residues. Trimming took 2 bases from V and 7 from J, leaving 8 bases between them. Germline values: CDR1 SGHTA, CDR2 FQGNSA.

The rearrangement links TRBV6-5 to TRBJ1-1, with 7 positions matching TRBD1. The ends lost 6 bases at V and 3 bases at J; junction bases unmatched: 7. The CDR3 is 14 amino acids. Germline V gene lookup returns CDR1 MNHEY and CDR2 SVGAGI. Here the CDR3 reads CASSSPGGYTEAFF. DNA of the CDR3: TGTGCCAGCAGCTCCCCAGGGGGTTACACTGAAGCTTTCTTT.

This clone was picked up one time. This chain joins TRBV30 and TRBJ2-6; D is undetermined. This CDR3 has 16 amino acids. Trimming removed 0 bases at V and 0 bases at J, with 9 bases between. Germline V gene data show CDR1 as GTSNPN and CDR2 as SVGIG (reference sequence). The CDR3 region is CAWSVYFNSGANVLTF. CDR3 coding DNA: TGTGCCTGGAGTGTATATTTCAACTCTGGGGCCAACGTCCTGACTTTC.

This chain links TRBV27 with TRBJ2-1; D ambiguous. Germline V gene data show CDR1 as MNHEY and CDR2 as SMNVEV (reference sequence). Between the trimmed V and J ends, which lost 3 bases and 8 bases, there was a span of 17 bases. This CDR3 comprises 15 residues. The CDR3 is CASSFQASGRDEQFF. The CDR3 bases are TGTGCCAGCAGTTTCCAGGCTTCCGGAAGGGATGAGCAGTTCTTC.

This rearrangement joins TRBV11-2 to TRBJ1-4, with D unclear. The CDR3 is 13 amino acids. Germline CDR1 and CDR2: SGHAT and FQNNGV. Trimming removed 1 base at V and 8 bases at J, with 8 bases between. The CDR3 coding sequence is TGTGCCAGCAGCTTAGTGAAGGACGAAAAACTGTTTTTT. Translation gives CASSLVKDEKLFF.

V usage is TRBV6-1 and J usage is TRBJ1-1, with unresolved D. Germline CDR1 MNHNS, CDR2 SASEGT. V was clipped by 6 bases and J by 1 base, with 12 bases between them. The CDR3 spans 14 residues. CDR3 sequence: CASRTYRGNTEAFF. CDR3 sequence (DNA): TGTGCCAGCAGGACCTACCGGGGGAACACTGAAGCTTTCTTT.

The gene calls are TRBV15 and TRBJ1-2, with 11 nucleotides matching TRBD1. Germline lookup yields CDR1 LNHNV and CDR2 YYDKDF (reference sequence). Losses at the gene ends were 4 bases for V and 8 bases for J; bases not matched to a gene: 9. The CDR3 sequence is 15 residues long. This chain's CDR3 is CATSIGQGAVGGYTF. CDR3 nucleotides: TGTGCCACCAGCATCGGACAGGGGGCGGTCGGCGGCTACACCTTC. The full variable domain, rest sourced from reference TRBV15 and TRBJ1-2, is DAMVIQNPRYQVTQFGKPVTLSCSQTLNHNVMYWYQQKSSQAPKLLFHYYDKDFNNEADTPDNFQSRRPNTSFCFLDIRSPGLGDTAMYLCATSIGQGAVGGYTFGSGTRLTVV.

Worth noting for this clone: Relative to the germline gene, one junction end is altered; a read error may explain this. The CDR3 here is CASSQWGSFEGARF. CDR3 sequence (DNA): TGTGCCAGCAGCCAATGGGGGTCGTTTGAGGGCGCCCGCTTC. The genes are TRBV4-2 and TRBJ1-2, with TRBD1 as a possible D gene (5 bases). The CDR3 length is 14 residues. The germline V gene has CDR1 LGHNA and CDR2 YNFKEQ.

The chain links TRBV4-1 to TRBJ2-7; 14 positions agree with TRBD2. CDR1 and CDR2 from the germline V gene are MGHRA and YSYEKL. CDR3 length: 17 residues. J lost 4 bases, V lost 6 bases, and 11 bases had no gene match. The CDR3 DNA reads as TGCGCCAGCAGTCAAAGACTAGCGGGAGGGCCCCAATACGAGCAGTACTTC. Its protein is CASSQRLAGGPQYEQYF.

The V and J genes are TRBV11-2 and TRBJ2-7; D gene unclear. Germline V lookup: CDR1 SGHAT, CDR2 FQNNGV. With 3 bases removed from V and 1 base from J, the gap between germline ends came to 13 bases. The CDR3 contains 15 residues. CDR3: CASSFLAEFSYEQYF. The DNA for the CDR3 is TGTGCCAGCAGCTTTCTGGCAGAGTTTTCCTACGAGCAGTACTTC.

The rearrangement links TRBV30 to TRBJ2-3; 8 nucleotides agree with TRBD2. Germline trimming cut 5 bases from V and 0 bases from J; bases unmatched to any gene: 22. Germline CDR1 and CDR2: GTSNPN and SVGIG (reference sequence). This CDR3 spans 20 amino acids. The CDR3 spells CAWAPGVYRPSSGSTDTQYF. CDR3 coding DNA: TGTGCCTGGGCCCCGGGAGTTTATAGACCCTCTAGCGGGAGCACAGATACGCAGTATTTT. The whole variable domain, filled in from reference TRBV30 and TRBJ2-3, reads SQTIHQWPATLVQPVGSPLSLECTVEGTSNPNLYWYRQAAGRGLQLLFYSVGIGQISSEVPQNLSASRPQDRQFILSSKKLLLSDSGFYLCAWAPGVYRPSSGSTDTQYFGPGTRLTVL.

This clone counts as medium-sized. This chain joins TRBV7-9 and TRBJ1-6, with 8 bases identical to TRBD1. From germline, CDR1 is SEHNR and CDR2 FQNEAQ (reference sequence). The V gene end was trimmed by 5 bases and the J gene end by 5 bases; junction bases not matched to a gene: 8. The CDR3 is 16 residues long. CDR3 nucleotide sequence: TGTGCCAGCAGCCAATACGGACAGGGAGATAATTCACCCCTCCACTTT. It encodes CASSQYGQGDNSPLHF. The full variable domain, in which reference TRBV7-9 and TRBJ1-6 provide the parts outside the CDR3, is DTGVSQNPRHKITKRGQNVTFRCDPISEHNRLYWYRQTLGQGPEFLTYFQNEAQLEKSRLLSDRFSAERPKGSFSTLEIQRTEQGDSAMYLCASSQYGQGDNSPLHFGNGTRLTVT.

DNA of the CDR3: TGTGCCAGCAGCCCACAGTTAGCAATGACGCGAAATGAGCAGTTCTTC. It is translated as CASSPQLAMTRNEQFF. The chain joins TRBV7-3 to TRBJ2-1, with D uncertain. Germline V lookup: CDR1 SGHTA, CDR2 FQGTGA. This CDR3 region has 16 residues. Trimming left V 5 bases short and J 7 bases short, with 21 bases between.

This rearrangement joins TRBV6-1 to TRBJ2-3; TRBD1 might be the D (6 bases). With 5 bases removed from V and 6 bases from J, the gap between germline ends came to 18 bases. Germline assignment: CDR1 MNHNS and CDR2 SASEGT. The CDR3 has 15 amino acids. This CDR3 reads CASSNTGTPHDTQYF. The DNA for the CDR3 is TGTGCCAGCAGTAACACCGGGACACCCCACGATACGCAGTATTTT.

The table lists this clone with a count of one. This chain uses TRBV5-6 with TRBJ2-3; 9 positions match TRBD2. The trim removed 4 bases at V and 6 bases at J, leaving 12 bases unmatched. CDR1 and CDR2 from the germline V gene are SGHDT and YYEEEE. CDR3 length equals 16 residues. CDR3: CASSKLAGRPRDTQYF. In DNA form, the CDR3 reads TGTGCCAGCAGCAAACTAGCGGGTAGGCCCCGCGATACGCAGTATTTT.

The J gene is TRBJ2-3, the V gene TRBV15; possible D gene TRBD2, 6 bases. The CDR3 length is 15 residues. V lost 0 bases to trimming and J lost 6 bases, with 13 bases between them. From germline, CDR1 is LNHNV and CDR2 YYDKDF (reference sequence). The CDR3 nucleotides are TGTGCCACCAGCAGAGATCTGGGCGGGACTGATACGCAGTATTTT. Its protein product is CATSRDLGGTDTQYF. Using reference TRBV15 and TRBJ2-3 for the parts outside the CDR3, the full variable domain is DAMVIQNPRYQVTQFGKPVTLSCSQTLNHNVMYWYQQKSSQAPKLLFHYYDKDFNNEADTPDNFQSRRPNTSFCFLDIRSPGLGDTAMYLCATSRDLGGTDTQYFGPGTRLTVL.

The chain links TRBV6-6 to TRBJ2-2, with a tentative D call TRBD1 (5 bases). CDR1 MNHNY and CDR2 SVGAGI come from the germline V gene (reference sequence). The V gene lost 7 bases and the J gene lost 1 base, with 10 bases spanning the gap. The CDR3 covers 14 residues. The CDR3 sequence is CASTGSQNTGELFF. CDR3 nucleotide sequence: TGTGCCAGCACAGGGTCACAGAACACCGGGGAGCTGTTTTTT.